The next 13 T cell receptor beta chains were all read from a single sample in a study of neurological immune-mediated disorders. TCRdb recomputed calls from the 5' RACE reads with MiXCR, one row per CDR3 protein. The table records about 70,000 distinct CDR3 sequences, around 5.1% of them present only once. The sample consisted of PBMCs. The receptors derive from a human donor with multiple sclerosis. The donor label of this sample is uncertain.

This clonotype was observed many times. This chain links TRBV4-2 with TRBJ2-7, with 7 nucleotides matching TRBD2. Trimming took 2 bases from V and 5 from J; bases not matched to a gene: 9. Germline CDR1 and CDR2: LGHNA and YNFKEQ. The CDR3 extends over 15 amino acids. CDR3 amino acids: CASSQWWGGMDEQYF. CDR3 DNA sequence: TGTGCCAGCAGCCAATGGTGGGGGGGTATGGACGAGCAGTACTTC.

Many counts were recorded for this clonotype. The CDR3 is CASSLDPTGYNEQFF. CDR3 coding DNA: TGCGCCAGCAGCTTGGACCCGACAGGGTACAATGAGCAGTTCTTC. This chain uses TRBV5-1 with TRBJ2-1, with 7 bases lining up with TRBD1. The CDR3 has 15 residues. The germline V gene has CDR1 SGHRS and CDR2 YFSETQ. After removal of 0 bases from V and 4 bases from J, the junction contained 4 bases not matched to a gene.

There are many counts of this clonotype. The J gene is TRBJ1-2, the V gene TRBV6-5, with TRBD1 matching 9 bases. The germline V gene encodes CDR1 MNHEY and CDR2 SVGAGI. The CDR3 is made up of 12 amino acids. V was pared by 8 bases and J by 8 bases, with 6 bases of the junction left unmatched. CDR3 in amino acids: CASGRQGGGYTF. CDR3 bases: TGTGCCAGCGGGCGACAGGGGGGGGGCTACACCTTC.

The sample holds many counts of this clonotype. The chain carries TRBV12-3 or TRBV12-4 and TRBJ2-7; 7 bases are shared with TRBD1. J was trimmed by 3 bases and V by 5 bases; bases with no gene match: 7. The CDR3 spans 14 residues. CDR3 protein: CASSPGQLFYEQYF. The CDR3, as DNA: TGTGCCAGCAGTCCGGGACAGCTATTCTACGAGCAGTACTTC.

This clonotype was seen at least ten times. This chain uses TRBV5-1 with TRBJ2-7; D is possibly TRBD2 (5 bases). The CDR3 sequence is 13 residues long. The germline gives CDR1 SGHRS, CDR2 YFSETQ. The V and J ends lost 3 bases and 3 bases respectively, with 10 bases between them. Written as DNA, the CDR3 is TGCGCCAGCAGCTCCCTCGGGGACTACGAGCAGTACTTC. As protein: CASSSLGDYEQYF.

At least ten counts were recorded for this clonotype. The chain carries TRBV25-1 and TRBJ1-1, with D unclear. Trimming removed 3 bases at V and 4 bases at J, with 12 bases between. Germline V gene data show CDR1 as MGHDK and CDR2 as SYGVNS. The CDR3 loop spans 14 amino acids. The CDR3 region is CASSDPVASTEAFF. The CDR3 DNA reads as TGTGCCAGCAGTGACCCGGTCGCGAGCACTGAAGCTTTCTTT.

This clonotype was seen at least ten times. The chain combines TRBV5-6 with TRBJ1-2; D ambiguous. This CDR3 has 13 amino acids. Deletions cut 0 bases from V and 4 bases from J, with 7 bases between. The germline gives CDR1 SGHDT, CDR2 YYEEEE. The CDR3 DNA follows: TGTGCCAGCAGCTTGGAACGGGGCTATGGCTACACCTTC. This encodes CASSLERGYGYTF.

Ten or more counts support this clonotype. V and J are TRBV4-1 and TRBJ2-7; D may correspond to TRBD1 or TRBD2 (6 bases each). The CDR3 runs to 16 residues. V lost 1 base and J lost 0, with 13 bases in between. Germline assignment: CDR1 MGHRA and CDR2 YSYEKL. The CDR3 protein is CASSQGWGASSYEQYF. CDR3 bases: TGCGCCAGCAGCCAAGGTTGGGGGGCCAGCTCCTACGAGCAGTACTTC.

This clonotype has a count of ten or more. This sequence joins TRBV6-6 and TRBJ1-4; tentatively, D is TRBD1 (5 bases). The length of the CDR3 is 13 residues. The germline V and J ends were trimmed by 4 bases and 10 bases, with 13 bases remaining between them. Germline CDR1 is MNHNY and CDR2 is SVGAGI (reference sequence). The CDR3 sequence is CASSLGTGRKLFF. The CDR3 DNA sequence: TGTGCCAGCAGTTTGGGGACGGGACGAAAACTGTTTTTT.

The table lists this clonotype with many counts. The rearrangement joins TRBV20-1 to TRBJ2-3; D is ambiguous. V gave up 3 bases and J gave up 4 bases, with 14 bases separating them. The CDR3 runs to 14 residues. CDR1 DFQATT and CDR2 SNEGSKA come from the germline V gene (reference sequence). CDR3 sequence reads: CSASDGVGSDTQYF. The CDR3 DNA is TGCAGTGCTAGTGATGGGGTTGGGTCAGATACGCAGTATTTT.

In this sample, this clonotype turned up many times. The rearrangement links TRBV5-1 to TRBJ2-7; D perhaps matches TRBD2 (5 bases). The length of the CDR3 is 15 residues. The germline V gene has CDR1 SGHRS and CDR2 YFSETQ. The germline V and J ends were trimmed by 0 bases and 2 bases, with 12 bases remaining between them. The CDR3 DNA reads as TGCGCCAGCAGCTTGGCGGCAGGAGGTCCCTACGAGCAGTACTTC. Translated, it gives CASSLAAGGPYEQYF.

This clonotype was counted many times. The DNA for the CDR3 is TGCAGTGCCCGCCGTTCCGGGACCCGCTACGAGCAGTACTTC. Residues: CSARRSGTRYEQYF. The chain is built from TRBV20-1 and TRBJ2-7; possibly TRBD1 or TRBD2 for D (5 bases each). Trimming removed 6 bases from V and 3 bases from J, with 18 bases in between. This CDR3 has 14 amino acids. Looked up from germline, CDR1 is DFQATT and CDR2 is SNEGSKA (reference sequence).

This clonotype was counted ten times or more. This rearrangement joins TRBV9 to TRBJ1-4, with 9 nucleotides matching TRBD1. This CDR3 has 15 amino acids. V shed 2 bases, J shed 5 bases, and the junction held 4 bases outside the gene matches. Germline CDR1 and CDR2: SGDLS and YYNGEE. CDR3 residues: CASSVSGTGNEKLFF. The CDR3 DNA follows: TGTGCCAGCAGCGTTTCCGGGACAGGGAATGAAAAACTGTTTTTT.